This TCR beta chain was sequenced for a study of T cell responses to AZD1222 COVID-19 vaccine. Analysis merged second doses at about 4 or about 12 weeks. Clones were sequenced by immunoSEQ multiplex PCR, and TCRdb holds only the in-frame ones, with some missing. The repertoire holds roughly 150,000 clones, with around 91% as singletons. The CDR3 has 14 amino acids. Deletions cut 2 bases from V and 6 bases from J, with 10 bases between. Germline CDR1 reads KGHSH; CDR2 reads LQKENI. The sample consisted of peripheral blood, taken 28 days after the second AZD1222 dose. V usage is TRBV18 and J usage is TRBJ1-4; perhaps TRBD1 as D (6 bases). The source is an adult who received the AZD1222 COVID-19 vaccine. The CDR3 loop is CASSPRGGDEKLFF. Here the CDR3 DNA reads TGTGCCAGCTCACCAAGGGGGGGAGATGAAAAACTGTTTTTT.